Listed below are T cell receptor beta chains from one sample, sequenced in a study of post-analysis software for immune sequencing data. TCRdb called the PCR reads again in MiXCR, with one record for every CDR3 protein. The table has 250,000 to 300,000 distinct CDR3 sequences, 35% to 40% seen once. Sequencing used blood. All receptors come from a girl between 10 and 17 years old with multiple sclerosis. The CDR3 runs from the conserved cysteine through the conserved F or W. Each record gives: clone size, J gene, D gene, V gene, CDR3 protein, CDR3 DNA. D genes are given only for firm matches. A row's size may be missing; if present it is once, few, many or a size class.

clone size: .
J gene: TRBJ2-5
D gene: TRBD1
V gene: TRBV27
CDR3 protein: CASSPRTGPQETQYF
CDR3 DNA: TGTGCCAGCAGTCCCCGGACAGGGCCCCAAGAGACCCAGTACTTC

clone size: few
J gene: TRBJ1-5
D gene: .
V gene: TRBV21-1
CDR3 protein: CASSKRVTEDFQPQHF
CDR3 DNA: TGTGCCAGCAGCAAACGAGTGACAGAGGATTTTCAGCCCCAGCATTTT

clone size: .
J gene: TRBJ2-7
D gene: .
V gene: TRBV6-5
CDR3 protein: CASISDSPYEQYF
CDR3 DNA: TGTGCCAGCATCAGTGACAGTCCCTACGAGCAGTACTTC

clone size: many
J gene: TRBJ1-2
D gene: .
V gene: TRBV28
CDR3 protein: CASSYGGQTGGYTF
CDR3 DNA: TGTGCCAGCAGTTATGGGGGCCAGACGGGGGGCTACACCTTC

clone size: many
J gene: TRBJ2-3
D gene: TRBD2
V gene: TRBV20-1
CDR3 protein: CSARAVLAGARISTDTQYF
CDR3 DNA: TGCAGTGCTAGAGCGGTACTAGCGGGGGCCCGCATTAGCACAGATACGCAGTATTTT

clone size: many
J gene: TRBJ2-5
D gene: .
V gene: TRBV5-5
CDR3 protein: CASNADMTQETQYF
CDR3 DNA: TGTGCCAGCAACGCCGATATGACACAAGAGACCCAGTACTTC

clone size: .
J gene: TRBJ1-3
D gene: .
V gene: TRBV20-1
CDR3 protein: CSARDEHSASGNTIYF
CDR3 DNA: TGCAGTGCTAGAGATGAACATTCAGCCTCTGGAAACACCATATATTTT

clone size: many
J gene: TRBJ1-1
D gene: .
V gene: TRBV10-2
CDR3 protein: CASRSGGADEAFF
CDR3 DNA: TGCGCCAGCAGGTCGGGGGGGGCTGATGAAGCTTTCTTT

clone size: few
J gene: TRBJ1-6
D gene: .
V gene: TRBV15
CDR3 protein: CATSIPRGGSPLHF
CDR3 DNA: TGTGCCACCAGCATCCCCAGGGGTGGTTCACCCCTCCACTTT

clone size: .
J gene: TRBJ2-1
D gene: .
V gene: TRBV7-2
CDR3 protein: CASSLGTRIYNEQFF
CDR3 DNA: TGTGCCAGCAGCTTAGGGACAAGGATATACAATGAGCAGTTCTTC

clone size: .
J gene: TRBJ2-4
D gene: TRBD2
V gene: TRBV29-1
CDR3 protein: CSVESASGRAKEQYF
CDR3 DNA: TGCAGCGTTGAGAGCGCGAGCGGGAGGGCCAAGGAGCAGTACTTC

clone size: many
J gene: TRBJ2-1
D gene: TRBD2
V gene: TRBV29-1
CDR3 protein: CSVGLAGAYNEQFF
CDR3 DNA: TGCAGCGTCGGACTAGCGGGCGCCTACAATGAGCAGTTCTTC

clone size: .
J gene: TRBJ1-4
D gene: .
V gene: TRBV19
CDR3 protein: CASKTSHRRFNEKLFF
CDR3 DNA: TGTGCCAGTAAGACCTCCCACAGACGATTTAATGAAAAACTGTTTTTT

clone size: many
J gene: TRBJ1-2
D gene: .
V gene: TRBV3-1
CDR3 protein: CASSQVRSYGYTF
CDR3 DNA: TGTGCCAGCAGCCAAGTGAGATCCTATGGCTACACCTTC

clone size: many
J gene: TRBJ2-5
D gene: TRBD2
V gene: TRBV20-1
CDR3 protein: CSALGLAYGETQYF
CDR3 DNA: TGCAGTGCTTTAGGACTAGCCTATGGGGAGACCCAGTACTTC

clone size: .
J gene: TRBJ2-7
D gene: .
V gene: TRBV7-3
CDR3 protein: CASSLTSRGLWYF
CDR3 DNA: TGTGCCAGCAGCTTGACTAGCAGGGGACTGTGGTACTTC

clone size: few
J gene: TRBJ1-4
D gene: .
V gene: TRBV28
CDR3 protein: CASSTTWGDSATNEKLFF
CDR3 DNA: TGTGCCAGCAGTACTACATGGGGGGATAGCGCAACTAATGAAAAACTGTTTTTT

clone size: few
J gene: TRBJ2-5
D gene: .
V gene: TRBV30
CDR3 protein: CASGQGQETRYF
CDR3 DNA: TGTGCCTCGGGACAAGGACAAGAGACCCGGTACTTC

clone size: many
J gene: TRBJ2-1
D gene: TRBD2
V gene: TRBV3-1
CDR3 protein: CASSPGRGDVGEQFF
CDR3 DNA: TGTGCCAGCAGTCCGGGGAGGGGCGACGTAGGCGAGCAGTTCTTC

clone size: .
J gene: TRBJ2-1
D gene: .
V gene: TRBV10-2
CDR3 protein: CATTGTYHYNEQFF
CDR3 DNA: TGCGCCACCACGGGGACATACCACTACAATGAGCAGTTCTTC

clone size: many
J gene: TRBJ1-1
D gene: .
V gene: TRBV5-1
CDR3 protein: CASSLRQGADTEAFF
CDR3 DNA: TGCGCCAGCAGCTTGAGGCAGGGAGCGGACACTGAAGCTTTCTTT

clone size: .
J gene: TRBJ2-5
D gene: .
V gene: TRBV5-1
CDR3 protein: CASRTDSSQETQYF
CDR3 DNA: TGCGCCAGCAGAACGGATAGCAGCCAAGAGACCCAGTACTTC

clone size: .
J gene: TRBJ1-6
D gene: .
V gene: TRBV6-6
CDR3 protein: CASLGRDNSPLHF
CDR3 DNA: TGTGCCAGTCTGGGGAGAGATAATTCACCCCTCCACTTT

clone size: .
J gene: TRBJ2-1
D gene: .
V gene: TRBV28
CDR3 protein: CASTGSYNEQFF
CDR3 DNA: TGTGCCAGCACAGGCAGCTACAATGAGCAGTTCTTC

clone size: many
J gene: TRBJ2-6
D gene: TRBD1
V gene: TRBV6-5
CDR3 protein: CASSPTGAGANVLTF
CDR3 DNA: TGTGCCAGCAGCCCTACAGGGGCTGGGGCCAACGTCCTGACTTTC

clone size: .
J gene: TRBJ2-7
D gene: .
V gene: TRBV6-2/TRBV6-3
CDR3 protein: CASSYPNPGPLTYEQYF
CDR3 DNA: TGTGCCAGCAGTTACCCAAACCCGGGACCCCTTACCTACGAGCAGTACTTC

clone size: .
J gene: TRBJ1-4
D gene: TRBD1
V gene: TRBV20-1
CDR3 protein: CSARRTGGNEKLFF
CDR3 DNA: TGCAGTGCTAGGCGGACAGGCGGTAATGAAAAACTGTTTTTT

clone size: .
J gene: TRBJ2-2
D gene: .
V gene: TRBV7-2
CDR3 protein: CASSLQSGGELFF
CDR3 DNA: TGTGCCAGCAGCCTACAGTCCGGGGGGGAGCTGTTTTTT

clone size: few
J gene: TRBJ1-5
D gene: .
V gene: TRBV9
CDR3 protein: CASNPAGESNQPQHF
CDR3 DNA: TGTGCCAGCAATCCAGCGGGGGAAAGCAATCAGCCCCAGCATTTT

clone size: .
J gene: TRBJ2-1
D gene: .
V gene: TRBV4-3
CDR3 protein: CASSRERGDNEQFF
CDR3 DNA: TGCGCCAGCAGCCGGGAGCGTGGGGACAATGAGCAGTTCTTC

clone size: many
J gene: TRBJ2-1
D gene: TRBD2
V gene: TRBV29-1
CDR3 protein: CSGRDYLSYNEQFF
CDR3 DNA: TGCAGCGGGAGGGACTACCTCTCCTACAATGAGCAGTTCTTC

clone size: many
J gene: TRBJ2-3
D gene: .
V gene: TRBV9
CDR3 protein: CASSVGRGSWSGTDTQYF
CDR3 DNA: TGTGCCAGCAGCGTAGGAAGGGGATCCTGGTCTGGCACAGATACGCAGTATTTT

clone size: few
J gene: TRBJ2-3
D gene: TRBD1
V gene: TRBV10-3
CDR3 protein: CAISPGQGPTDTQYF
CDR3 DNA: TGTGCCATCAGTCCGGGACAGGGGCCCACAGATACGCAGTATTTT

clone size: few
J gene: TRBJ1-2
D gene: .
V gene: TRBV6-5
CDR3 protein: CASSYRTADYGYTF
CDR3 DNA: TGTGCCAGCAGTTACCGGACAGCTGACTATGGCTACACCTTC

clone size: .
J gene: TRBJ1-5
D gene: .
V gene: TRBV4-1
CDR3 protein: CASSPLVRVGQPQHF
CDR3 DNA: TGCGCCAGCAGCCCCCTGGTAAGAGTTGGTCAGCCCCAGCATTTT

clone size: .
J gene: TRBJ2-1
D gene: TRBD1
V gene: TRBV28
CDR3 protein: CASSLRDSKKFF
CDR3 DNA: TGTGCCAGCAGTTTAAGGGACAGTAAAAAGTTCTTC

clone size: .
J gene: TRBJ1-6
D gene: TRBD1
V gene: TRBV20-1
CDR3 protein: CSARAGQGGTYNSPLHF
CDR3 DNA: TGCAGTGCTAGAGCTGGACAGGGAGGGACCTATAATTCACCCCTCCACTTT

clone size: few
J gene: TRBJ2-1
D gene: TRBD2
V gene: TRBV24-1
CDR3 protein: CATSDPGTSGSREPLNEQFF
CDR3 DNA: TGTGCCACCAGTGATCCCGGGACTAGCGGGAGTAGGGAACCACTCAATGAGCAGTTCTTC

clone size: few
J gene: TRBJ2-5
D gene: TRBD2
V gene: TRBV6-5
CDR3 protein: CASRKSGGQTQYF
CDR3 DNA: TGTGCCAGCAGGAAGAGCGGGGGCCAGACCCAGTACTTC

clone size: .
J gene: TRBJ1-3
D gene: .
V gene: TRBV20-1
CDR3 protein: CSARDVWGPSGNTIYF
CDR3 DNA: TGCAGTGCTAGAGATGTCTGGGGGCCCTCTGGAAACACCATATATTTT

clone size: .
J gene: TRBJ2-1
D gene: TRBD2
V gene: TRBV10-3
CDR3 protein: CAISESRLAGVRWNEQFF
CDR3 DNA: TGTGCCATCAGTGAGTCCAGACTAGCGGGAGTTCGTTGGAATGAGCAGTTCTTC

clone size: many
J gene: TRBJ1-1
D gene: .
V gene: TRBV3-1
CDR3 protein: CASSPSLTGNTEAFF
CDR3 DNA: TGTGCCAGCAGCCCTTCTCTCACAGGGAACACTGAAGCTTTCTTT

clone size: many
J gene: TRBJ1-5
D gene: .
V gene: TRBV6-6
CDR3 protein: CASSYSQGPSNQPQHF
CDR3 DNA: TGTGCCAGCAGTTACTCTCAGGGGCCTAGCAATCAGCCCCAGCATTTT

clone size: once
J gene: TRBJ2-5
D gene: .
V gene: TRBV4-2
CDR3 protein: CASSQGPPSGGETQYF
CDR3 DNA: TGTGCCAGCAGCCAAGGGCCCCCCTCGGGGGGCGAGACCCAGTACTTC

clone size: few
J gene: TRBJ1-6
D gene: .
V gene: TRBV6-1
CDR3 protein: CASRRPGSDSPLHF
CDR3 DNA: TGTGCCAGCAGGAGACCCGGGAGTGATTCACCCCTCCACTTT

clone size: many
J gene: TRBJ2-4
D gene: TRBD2
V gene: TRBV20-1
CDR3 protein: CSASNSGRAKNIQYF
CDR3 DNA: TGCAGTGCTAGTAACAGCGGGAGGGCCAAAAACATTCAGTACTTC

clone size: many
J gene: TRBJ1-2
D gene: .
V gene: TRBV12-3/TRBV12-4
CDR3 protein: CASSLQAFNYGYTF
CDR3 DNA: TGTGCCAGCAGTTTGCAGGCCTTTAACTATGGCTACACCTTC

clone size: many
J gene: TRBJ2-4
D gene: TRBD1
V gene: TRBV12-3/TRBV12-4
CDR3 protein: CASSYEFRQGAIGLAKNIQYF
CDR3 DNA: TGTGCCAGCAGTTACGAATTCAGACAGGGGGCAATTGGGCTAGCCAAAAACATTCAGTACTTC

clone size: .
J gene: TRBJ2-5
D gene: .
V gene: TRBV6-2/TRBV6-3
CDR3 protein: CASSKPRGGPGTQYF
CDR3 DNA: TGTGCCAGCAGTAAACCTAGGGGGGGGCCAGGGACCCAGTACTTC

clone size: .
J gene: TRBJ1-2
D gene: .
V gene: TRBV20-1
CDR3 protein: CSARNPTGYGYTF
CDR3 DNA: TGCAGTGCTAGAAACCCCACAGGGTATGGCTACACCTTC

clone size: .
J gene: TRBJ2-1
D gene: TRBD2
V gene: TRBV6-4
CDR3 protein: CASSDSGGNEQFF
CDR3 DNA: TGTGCCAGCAGTGACTCGGGGGGGAATGAGCAGTTCTTC

clone size: few
J gene: TRBJ2-3
D gene: .
V gene: TRBV29-1
CDR3 protein: CSTDTDTQYF
CDR3 DNA: TGCAGCACGGACACAGATACGCAGTATTTT

clone size: .
J gene: TRBJ1-1
D gene: TRBD1
V gene: TRBV5-1
CDR3 protein: CASSRQGMNTEAFF
CDR3 DNA: TGCGCCAGCAGCCGACAGGGTATGAACACTGAAGCTTTCTTT

clone size: once
J gene: TRBJ2-3
D gene: .
V gene: TRBV12-5
CDR3 protein: CSRMEATDTQYF
CDR3 DNA: TGTTCCCGGATGGAGGCCACAGATACGCAGTATTTT

clone size: .
J gene: TRBJ2-5
D gene: .
V gene: TRBV29-1
CDR3 protein: CSVEGDTETQYF
CDR3 DNA: TGCAGCGTTGAAGGGGACACAGAGACCCAGTACTTC

clone size: many
J gene: TRBJ2-7
D gene: TRBD2
V gene: TRBV7-9
CDR3 protein: CASSLGGRGAEQYF
CDR3 DNA: TGTGCCAGCAGCTTGGGCGGGAGAGGTGCCGAGCAGTACTTC

clone size: many
J gene: TRBJ2-3
D gene: .
V gene: TRBV20-1
CDR3 protein: CSARIGASDTQYF
CDR3 DNA: TGCAGTGCTAGGATAGGGGCCAGTGATACGCAGTATTTT